These T cell receptor beta chains were read from a single sample in a study of blood T cell repertoires in COVID-19. TCRdb's copy holds only in-frame clones and misses some; the assay was immunoSEQ multiplex PCR. The repertoire holds approximately 250,000 clones, with about nine tenths as singletons. Sample: peripheral blood. All receptors derive from a man younger than 40 who had recovered from COVID-19. The CDR3 runs from the conserved cysteine through the conserved F or W. D genes are given only for firm matches. Only part of the rows carry a size: once, few, many, or a class if the clone is expanded.

clone_size	j_call	v_call	d_call	cdr3_aa	cdr3_nt
few	TRBJ1-4	TRBV20-1	-	CSASSMNEKLFF	TGCAGTGCTAGTAGCATGAATGAAAAACTGTTTTTT
-	TRBJ1-1	TRBV24-1	TRBD1	CATSRDSGYTEAFF	TGTGCCACCAGTCGGGACAGTGGGTACACTGAAGCTTTCTTT
-	TRBJ1-2	TRBV19	-	CASSPEARVSTYGYTF	TGTGCCAGTAGTCCTGAGGCCAGGGTTTCGACTTATGGCTACACCTTC
-	TRBJ1-1	TRBV5-1	-	CASSRSWGGGAFF	TGCGCCAGCAGCCGCTCCTGGGGGGGAGGGGCTTTCTTT
-	TRBJ1-1	TRBV5-4	-	CASTLEVNTEAFF	TGTGCCAGCACCCTGGAGGTGAACACTGAAGCTTTCTTT
many	TRBJ2-3	TRBV5-4	TRBD2	CASSLGQRGDTQYF	TGTGCCAGCAGCTTGGGACAGCGGGGAGATACGCAGTATTTT
-	TRBJ2-3	TRBV6-5	-	CASRGGIRTDTQYF	TGTGCCAGCAGGGGGGGAATACGCACAGATACGCAGTATTTT
once	TRBJ2-5	TRBV29-1	TRBD2	CSVRPWASGEETQYF	TGCAGCGTACGCCCATGGGCTAGCGGCGAAGAGACCCAGTACTTC
few	TRBJ2-7	TRBV14	TRBD2	CASSQEIGRGGATEQYF	TGTGCCAGCAGCCAAGAGATAGGACGGGGGGGCGCAACGGAGCAGTACTTC
-	TRBJ2-5	TRBV24-1	TRBD1	CATSDPGQGRETQYF	TGTGCCACCAGTGATCCGGGACAGGGGAGAGAGACCCAGTACTTC
-	TRBJ1-2	TRBV5-5	TRBD1	CASSSRDRGGGYTF	TGTGCCAGCAGCAGCCGGGACAGGGGTGGTGGCTACACCTTC
-	TRBJ2-3	TRBV12-5	TRBD1	CASGLGQGRTDTQYF	TGTGCTAGTGGTTTGGGACAGGGGAGGACAGATACGCAGTATTTT
-	TRBJ1-6	TRBV11-2	-	CASSLRTVVDSPLHF	TGTGCCAGCAGCCTCCGGACAGTCGTAGATTCACCCCTCCACTTT
-	TRBJ1-6	TRBV5-1	-	CASSPVEGWSPLHF	TGCGCCAGCAGCCCCGTGGAGGGCTGGTCACCCCTCCACTTT
-	TRBJ2-3	TRBV19	TRBD2	CASSIGASGRTDTQYF	TGTGCCAGTAGTATAGGGGCTAGCGGGCGCACAGATACGCAGTATTTT
-	TRBJ2-3	TRBV11-2	TRBD2	CASSFRGGGRDTQYF	TGTGCCAGCAGCTTCCGGGGGGGCGGTCGGGATACGCAGTATTTT
-	TRBJ2-7	TRBV3-1/TRBV3-2	-	CASSQRRLLTHEQYF	TGTGCCAGCAGCCAAAGGCGACTCTTAACCCACGAGCAGTACTTC
-	TRBJ1-1	TRBV4-1	TRBD1	CASSLIEGQDPMNTEAFF	TGCGCCAGCAGCCTCATCGAGGGACAGGATCCCATGAACACTGAAGCTTTCTTT
-	TRBJ2-3	TRBV10-1	-	CASTAAGPDTQYF	TGCGCCAGCACTGCCGCGGGTCCAGATACGCAGTATTTT
-	TRBJ2-1	TRBV4-3	-	CASSQGRQGNEQFF	TGCGCCAGCAGCCAAGGGAGGCAGGGGAATGAGCAGTTCTTC
-	TRBJ1-3	TRBV10-1	-	CASSAAGGNTIYF	TGCGCCAGCAGTGCGGCCGGGGGAAACACCATATATTTT
-	TRBJ2-7	TRBV11-2	-	CASSATGVIPSEQYF	TGTGCCAGCAGCGCAACAGGAGTAATACCGAGCGAGCAGTACTTC
-	TRBJ1-1	TRBV4-1	-	CASSLTGNTEAFF	TGCGCCAGCAGCCTCACAGGGAACACTGAAGCTTTCTTT
-	TRBJ1-2	TRBV11-2	TRBD1	CASGRTGSNYGYTF	TGTGCCAGCGGCCGGACAGGGTCGAACTATGGCTACACCTTC
-	TRBJ2-1	TRBV7-6	-	CASSLAAGRGHGNEQFF	TGTGCCAGCAGCTTAGCGGCGGGGCGGGGGCATGGGAATGAGCAGTTCTTC
few	TRBJ1-1	TRBV5-1	TRBD1	CASSLGGGQVEAFF	TGCGCCAGCAGCTTGGGCGGGGGACAGGTCGAAGCTTTCTTT
-	TRBJ1-1	TRBV6-1	TRBD1	CASSEVGRGQGTEAFF	TGTGCCAGCAGTGAAGTAGGCAGGGGGCAGGGGACTGAAGCTTTCTTT
-	TRBJ1-5	TRBV7-9	-	CASSLGSDSILKGPQHF	TGTGCCAGCAGCTTAGGGTCCGACAGTATTTTAAAAGGGCCCCAGCATTTT
-	TRBJ2-3	TRBV29-1	TRBD2	CSVLGGSGTDTQYF	TGCAGCGTTCTCGGGGGGAGCGGCACAGATACGCAGTATTTT